This entry concerns a single T cell receptor beta chain. The data were produced by immunoSEQ multiplex PCR, yet TCRdb's version contains in-frame clones alone and is incomplete. This sample has 200,000 to 300,000 clones, with approximately 90% found just once. In assigning cohorts, the study relied on participant-reported clinical history. The data derive from a study of blood T cell repertoires in COVID-19. The CDR3 loop spans 16 amino acids. Trimming removed 5 bases from V and 4 bases from J, with 18 bases in between. In germline, CDR1 is LGHNT, CDR2 FRNRAP. The chain has TRBV12-5 and TRBJ1-3, with a weak D call TRBD1 (6 bases). Material for sequencing was PBMCs or T cells enriched from blood (not recorded which). The clonotype was recovered from a man aged 40-49 years who had recovered from COVID-19. The CDR3 nucleotides are TGTGCTAGTGGTCTCCCGGGGGGGGGCGCGGGAAACACCATATATTTT. It translates to CASGLPGGGAGNTIYF.